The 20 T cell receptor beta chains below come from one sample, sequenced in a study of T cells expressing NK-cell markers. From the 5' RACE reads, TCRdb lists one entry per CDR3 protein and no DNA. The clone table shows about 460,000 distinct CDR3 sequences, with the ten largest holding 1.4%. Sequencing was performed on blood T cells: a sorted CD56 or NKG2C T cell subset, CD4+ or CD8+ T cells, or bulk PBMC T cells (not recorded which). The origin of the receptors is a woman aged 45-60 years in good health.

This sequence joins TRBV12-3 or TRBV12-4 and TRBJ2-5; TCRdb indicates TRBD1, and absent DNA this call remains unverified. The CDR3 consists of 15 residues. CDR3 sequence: CASSPLGQGQETQYF.

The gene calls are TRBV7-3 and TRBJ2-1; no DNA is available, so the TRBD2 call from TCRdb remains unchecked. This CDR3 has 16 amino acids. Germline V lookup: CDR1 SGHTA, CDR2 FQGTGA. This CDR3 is CASSPTLANPYNEQFF.

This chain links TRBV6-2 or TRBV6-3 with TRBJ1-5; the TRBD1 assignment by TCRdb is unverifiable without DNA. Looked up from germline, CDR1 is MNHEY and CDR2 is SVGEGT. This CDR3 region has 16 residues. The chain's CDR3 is CASSLRQGSFDQPQHF.

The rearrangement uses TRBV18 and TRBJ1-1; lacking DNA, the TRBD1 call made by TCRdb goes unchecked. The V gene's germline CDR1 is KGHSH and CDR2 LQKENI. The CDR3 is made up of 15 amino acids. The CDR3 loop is CASSPPRGRTTEAFF.

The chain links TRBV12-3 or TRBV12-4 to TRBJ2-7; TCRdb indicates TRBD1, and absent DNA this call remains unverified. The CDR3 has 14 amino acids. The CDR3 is CASSFGVPSYEQYF.

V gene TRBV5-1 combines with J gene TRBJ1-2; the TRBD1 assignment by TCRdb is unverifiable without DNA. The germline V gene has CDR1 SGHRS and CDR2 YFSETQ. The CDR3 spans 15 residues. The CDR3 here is CASSLIQGTPYGYTF.

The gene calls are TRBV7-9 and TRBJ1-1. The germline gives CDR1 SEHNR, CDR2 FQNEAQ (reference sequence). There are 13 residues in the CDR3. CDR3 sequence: CASSLANTDEAFF.

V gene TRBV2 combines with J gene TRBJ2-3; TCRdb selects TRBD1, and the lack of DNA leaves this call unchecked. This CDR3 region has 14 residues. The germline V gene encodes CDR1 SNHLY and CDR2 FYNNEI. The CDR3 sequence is CACLRDSPTDTQYF.

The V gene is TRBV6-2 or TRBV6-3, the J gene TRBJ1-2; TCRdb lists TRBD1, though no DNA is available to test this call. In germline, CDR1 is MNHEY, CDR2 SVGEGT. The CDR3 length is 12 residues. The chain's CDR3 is CASSYEGVGYTF.

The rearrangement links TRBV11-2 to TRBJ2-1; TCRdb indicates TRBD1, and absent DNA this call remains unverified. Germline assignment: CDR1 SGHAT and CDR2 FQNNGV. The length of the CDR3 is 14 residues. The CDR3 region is CASSFRGGGNEQFF.

This CDR3 reads CASRPQGNGGGYTF. The rearrangement links TRBV12-3 or TRBV12-4 to TRBJ1-2; TCRdb calls TRBD1, which cannot be checked without DNA. The CDR3 loop spans 14 amino acids.

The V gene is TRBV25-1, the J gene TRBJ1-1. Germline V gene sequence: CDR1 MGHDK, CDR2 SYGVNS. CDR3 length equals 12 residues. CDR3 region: CASSGNLREAFF. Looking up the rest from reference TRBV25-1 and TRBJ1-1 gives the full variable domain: EADIYQTPRYLVIGTGKKITLECSQTMGHDKMYWYQQDPGMELHLIHYSYGVNSTEKGDLSSESTVSRIRTEHFPLTLESARPSHTSQYLCASSGNLREAFFGQGTRLTVV.

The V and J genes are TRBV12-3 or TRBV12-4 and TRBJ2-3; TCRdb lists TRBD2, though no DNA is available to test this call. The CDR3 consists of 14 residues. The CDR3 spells CASSSGQPTDTQYF.

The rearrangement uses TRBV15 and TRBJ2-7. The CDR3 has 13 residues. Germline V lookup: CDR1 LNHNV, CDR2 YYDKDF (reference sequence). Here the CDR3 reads CATAGGGAYEQYF.

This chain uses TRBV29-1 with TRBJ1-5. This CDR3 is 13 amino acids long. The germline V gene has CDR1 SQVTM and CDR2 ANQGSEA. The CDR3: CSVEMGLGQPQHF.

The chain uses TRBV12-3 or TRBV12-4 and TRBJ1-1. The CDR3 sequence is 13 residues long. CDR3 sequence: CATRGLRNTEAFF.

CDR3 residues: CSVRGLAGEGSTDTQYF. The chain links TRBV29-1 to TRBJ2-3; lacking DNA, the TRBD2 call made by TCRdb goes unchecked. This CDR3 region has 17 residues. Germline values: CDR1 SQVTM, CDR2 ANQGSEA.

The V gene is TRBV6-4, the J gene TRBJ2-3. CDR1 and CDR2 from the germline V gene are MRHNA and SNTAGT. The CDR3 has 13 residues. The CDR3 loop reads CASSVWVTDTQYF.

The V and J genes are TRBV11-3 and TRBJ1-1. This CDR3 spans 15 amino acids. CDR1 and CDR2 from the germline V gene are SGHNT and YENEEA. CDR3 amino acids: CASSFSPGGRTEAFF.

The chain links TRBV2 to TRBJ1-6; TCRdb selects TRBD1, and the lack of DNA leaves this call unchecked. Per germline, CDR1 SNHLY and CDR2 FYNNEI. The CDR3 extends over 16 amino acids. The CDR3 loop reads CASSTPGLSYNSPLHF.